These 27 T cell receptor beta chains were sequenced from one sample in a study of blood T cell repertoires in COVID-19. The table came from immunoSEQ multiplex PCR; TCRdb's copy has only in-frame clones and leaves some out. This table holds over 100,000 clones, around 73% found once. Sequenced material: peripheral blood. These TCRs come from a man in his 60s with active or convalescent COVID-19.

This chain links TRBV10-1 with TRBJ2-3, with a weak D call TRBD2 (6 bases). In germline, CDR1 is WNHNN, CDR2 SYGVQD (reference sequence). Trimming took 2 bases from V and 6 from J, leaving 18 bases between them. The CDR3 runs to 16 residues. CDR3 nucleotides: TGCGCCAGCAGTGAGCGAAGCGGGCCCAGAGGGGATACGCAGTATTTT. It translates to CASSERSGPRGDTQYF.

This clone has more than one count but fewer than ten. The chain has TRBV20-1 and TRBJ1-1; no reliable D call. CDR3 length equals 12 residues. Between the trimmed V and J ends, which lost 3 bases and 6 bases, there was a span of 11 bases. Germline CDR1 reads DFQATT; CDR2 reads SNEGSKA (reference sequence). CDR3 nucleotide sequence: TGCAGTGCTAGTATGAATACGGCTGAAGCTTTCTTT. Its protein is CSASMNTAEAFF.

In this sample, this clone turned up a few times. This chain uses TRBV4-1 with TRBJ2-2, with D unresolved. The CDR3 runs 13 residues. Between the trimmed V and J ends, which lost 4 bases and 2 bases, there was a span of 5 bases. Germline CDR1 reads MGHRA; CDR2 reads YSYEKL. The CDR3 region is CASSPSNTGELFF. CDR3 nucleotides: TGCGCCAGCAGCCCCAGTAACACCGGGGAGCTGTTTTTT.

The rearrangement links TRBV2 to TRBJ2-6, with TRBD1 identical over 11 bases. Germline values: CDR1 SNHLY, CDR2 FYNNEI. V was pared by 7 bases and J by 0 bases, with 5 bases of the junction left unmatched. The CDR3 is 17 amino acids. CDR3 nucleotides: TGTGCCAGCAATCGGGACAGGGGGGTCTCTGGGGCCAACGTCCTGACTTTC. It specifies CASNRDRGVSGANVLTF.

The chain recombines TRBV4-1 with TRBJ2-5; TRBD2 agrees at 12 bases. The germline CDR1 and CDR2 sequences are MGHRA and YSYEKL. V lost 0 bases to trimming and J lost 2 bases; unmatched junction nucleotides: 7. The CDR3 consists of 18 residues. The CDR3 sequence is CASSQDPNLAGGQETQYF. CDR3 coding DNA: TGCGCCAGCAGCCAAGACCCCAATCTAGCGGGAGGGCAAGAGACCCAGTACTTC.

The J gene is TRBJ2-7, the V gene TRBV5-6; 12 nucleotides agree with TRBD2. J was trimmed by 6 bases and V by 5 bases; bases with no gene match: 6. The CDR3 is made up of 14 amino acids. Looked up from germline, CDR1 is SGHDT and CDR2 is YYEEEE. CDR3 DNA sequence: TGTGCCAGCAGAGCTAGCGGGAGGGCCCCCGAGCAGTACGTC. Translating gives CASRASGRAPEQYV.

V usage is TRBV27 and J usage is TRBJ1-5; TRBD1 aligns across 7 bases. V lost 6 bases to trimming and J lost 0 bases; unmatched junction nucleotides: 11. CDR3 length equals 17 residues. Germline CDR1 and CDR2: MNHEY and SMNVEV (reference sequence). The CDR3: CASRKDRSGYSNQPQHF. CDR3 in DNA: TGTGCCAGCAGAAAGGACAGGTCCGGCTATAGCAATCAGCCCCAGCATTTT.

The rearrangement uses TRBV7-2 and TRBJ2-1; 8 nucleotides align to TRBD2. V trimming: 1 base; J trimming: 5 bases; junction bases outside the gene matches: 7. The CDR3 consists of 16 residues. The V gene's germline CDR1 is SGHTA and CDR2 FQGNSA. The CDR3 region is CASSLDSSGRHNEQFF. The CDR3 nucleotides are TGTGCCAGCAGCTTAGACTCTAGCGGGCGACACAATGAGCAGTTCTTC.

This clone was counted only a few times. V is TRBV5-1 and J is TRBJ2-3, with D maybe TRBD1 (6 bases). Trimming stripped 3 bases from V and 0 bases from J, with 8 bases between. Looked up from germline, CDR1 is SGHRS and CDR2 is YFSETQ. The CDR3 contains 14 residues. CDR3 loop: CASSWDTSTDTQYF. Written as DNA, the CDR3 is TGCGCCAGCAGCTGGGACACTAGCACAGATACGCAGTATTTT.

This chain joins TRBV19 and TRBJ1-5; 9 bases align to TRBD1. J was trimmed by 6 bases and V by 4 bases; bases with no gene match: 7. Germline V gene data show CDR1 as LNHDA and CDR2 as SQIVND (reference sequence). The CDR3 extends over 15 amino acids. The CDR3 reads CASSTGQGARQPQHF. The CDR3, as DNA: TGTGCCAGTAGTACGGGACAGGGAGCGCGTCAGCCCCAGCATTTT.

The gene calls are TRBV7-2 and TRBJ2-2; tentatively, D is TRBD1 (6 bases). This CDR3 region has 14 residues. With 5 bases removed from V and 5 bases from J, the gap between germline ends came to 12 bases. Looked up from germline, CDR1 is SGHTA and CDR2 is FQGNSA. CDR3 protein: CASSPQGMTGELFF. The CDR3 DNA reads TGTGCCAGCAGCCCACAGGGAATGACCGGGGAGCTGTTTTTT.

The chain carries TRBV9 and TRBJ2-6; 7 positions match TRBD1. The CDR3 totals 18 residues. The junction had 12 bases not matched to a gene; V was cut back by 4 bases and J by 2 bases. Germline CDR1 is SGDLS and CDR2 is YYNGEE. The CDR3, as DNA: TGTGCCAGCAGCTTCCGCCGGGACAGAGGAGCTGGGGCCAACGTCCTGACTTTC. Translated: CASSFRRDRGAGANVLTF. Looking up the rest from reference TRBV9 and TRBJ2-6 gives the full variable domain: DSGVTQTPKHLITATGQRVTLRCSPRSGDLSVYWYQQSLDQGLQFLIQYYNGEERAKGNILERFSAQQFPDLHSELNLSSLELGDSALYFCASSFRRDRGAGANVLTFGAGSRLTVL.

This clone came up many times. The rearrangement uses TRBV6-2 or TRBV6-3 and TRBJ2-1; D is perhaps TRBD2 (6 bases). Germline-derived CDR1 and CDR2 are MNHEY and SVGEGT. The V gene lost 0 bases and the J gene lost 7 bases, with 10 bases spanning the gap. CDR3 length: 14 residues. The CDR3 spells CASSYSREWNEQFF. DNA for the CDR3: TGTGCCAGCAGTTACTCCCGGGAGTGGAATGAGCAGTTCTTC.

This chain links TRBV28 with TRBJ1-4; possible D gene TRBD1, 5 bases. Trimming stripped 3 bases from V and 6 bases from J, with 14 bases between. CDR1 is MDHEN, CDR2 SYDVKM, per germline. This CDR3 spans 15 amino acids. CDR3 loop: CASSFRRRVDEKLFF. In nucleotides, the CDR3 is TGTGCCAGCAGTTTCCGGCGCAGGGTGGATGAAAAACTGTTTTTT. Full variable domain (remainder filled in from reference TRBV28 and TRBJ1-4): DVKVTQSSRYLVKRTGEKVFLECVQDMDHENMFWYRQDPGLGLRLIYFSYDVKMKEKGDIPEGYSVSREKKERFSLILESASTNQTSMYLCASSFRRRVDEKLFFGSGTQLSVL.

V and J are TRBV19 and TRBJ2-6, with a possible D match to TRBD1 (6 bases). Trimming took off 3 bases at V and 0 bases at J, with 15 bases between the two ends. This CDR3 comprises 18 residues. CDR1 is LNHDA, CDR2 SQIVND, per germline (reference sequence). The CDR3 nucleotides read TGTGCCAGTAGTATTTTTGGTCAACAGGGCTCTGGGGCCAACGTCCTGACTTTC. Amino acids: CASSIFGQQGSGANVLTF.

This sequence joins TRBV9 and TRBJ1-5; D possibly corresponds to TRBD1 (6 bases). V lost 0 bases, J lost 7 bases, and 14 bases lay in between. This CDR3 has 15 residues. Germline V lookup: CDR1 SGDLS, CDR2 YYNGEE. CDR3 residues: CASSVEGDKGQPQHF. CDR3 DNA: TGTGCCAGCAGCGTAGAAGGGGACAAAGGCCAGCCCCAGCATTTT.

The chain combines TRBV19 with TRBJ2-1, with unresolved D. Deletions cut 6 bases from V and 9 bases from J, with 12 bases between. CDR3 length: 12 amino acids. Looked up from germline, CDR1 is LNHDA and CDR2 is SQIVND (reference sequence). For the CDR3, the DNA is TGTGCCAGTAGACCCTTAGCCGGTGAGCAGTTCTTC. This codes for CASRPLAGEQFF.

J is TRBJ2-7 and V is TRBV6-7; 7 bases are a match to TRBD2. TRBV6-7 is treated as an ORF (open reading frame) with a function not yet certain. The CDR3 covers 15 residues. The ends lost 5 bases at V and 3 bases at J; junction bases unmatched: 10. CDR3 in DNA: TGTGCCAGCAGTATCAGGACGCGGGGGAGCTACGAGCAGTACGTC. Protein: CASSIRTRGSYEQYV.

On this clone itself: Within the sample, other DNA sequences also encode this same CDR3. The V gene is TRBV9, the J gene TRBJ2-7, with a tentative D call TRBD1 (6 bases). This CDR3 is built from 15 residues. Germline CDR1 SGDLS, CDR2 YYNGEE. V was clipped by 0 bases and J by 3 bases, with 13 bases between them. The CDR3 here is CASSVGRGEDYEQYF. CDR3 DNA sequence: TGTGCCAGCAGCGTAGGCAGGGGAGAGGACTACGAGCAGTACTTC.

CDR3 sequence reads: CASSLEGTGHGYTF. The CDR3 nucleotides are TGCGCCAGCAGCTTGGAGGGGACAGGGCATGGCTACACCTTC. This chain joins TRBV5-1 and TRBJ1-2; 9 nucleotides agree with TRBD1. CDR3 length equals 14 residues. V gave up 0 bases and J gave up 6 bases; unmatched junction bases: 3. CDR1 is SGHRS, CDR2 YFSETQ, per germline.

This clone was observed a handful of times. The J gene is TRBJ2-2, the V gene TRBV7-3; 9 nucleotides match TRBD2. This CDR3 spans 14 amino acids. V trimming: 5 bases; J trimming: 5 bases; junction bases outside the gene matches: 3. Per the germline V gene, CDR1 is SGHTA and CDR2 is FQGTGA. The CDR3 spells CASSLSGRTGELFF. The CDR3 DNA is TGTGCCAGCAGCCTTAGCGGGAGAACCGGGGAGCTGTTTTTT.

This chain links TRBV7-2 with TRBJ1-2; D is unresolved. Germline V gene sequence: CDR1 SGHTA, CDR2 FQGNSA. The CDR3 has 14 amino acids. The V gene lost 1 base and the J gene lost 4 bases, with 10 bases spanning the gap. The CDR3 coding sequence is TGTGCCAGCAGCTTAGGACAATCCCTCTATGGCTACACCTTC. Amino acid sequence: CASSLGQSLYGYTF. Supplemented by reference TRBV7-2 and TRBJ1-2, the full variable domain reads GAGVSQSPSNKVTEKGKDVELRCDPISGHTALYWYRQSLGQGLEFLIYFQGNSAPDKSGLPSDRFSAERTGGSVSTLTIQRTQQEDSAVYLCASSLGQSLYGYTFGSGTRLTVV.

The rearrangement uses TRBV30 and TRBJ2-1, with 10 positions matching TRBD1. Trimming cost V 2 bases and J 2 bases; bases outside gene matches: 3. From germline, CDR1 is GTSNPN and CDR2 SVGIG (reference sequence). The CDR3 has 15 residues. As DNA, the CDR3 is TGTGCCTGGAGTCTCGGACAGGGGGCCTACAATGAGCAGTTCTTC. As protein: CAWSLGQGAYNEQFF.

V and J are TRBV28 and TRBJ1-2; D remains unclear. This CDR3 contains 16 residues. V dropped 6 bases and J dropped 1 base, with 18 bases sitting between them. Germline assignment: CDR1 MDHEN and CDR2 SYDVKM. CDR3 DNA sequence: TGTGCCAGCAGCCCCGCTGCGGGGTATAATAACTATGGCTACACCTTC. The encoded protein is CASSPAAGYNNYGYTF.

The gene calls are TRBV11-3 and TRBJ1-3, with a possible D match to TRBD1 (6 bases). From germline, CDR1 is SGHNT and CDR2 YENEEA. This CDR3 has 13 amino acids. V shed 5 bases and J shed 7 bases, with 12 bases lying between them. The CDR3 sequence is CASSTGLGNTIYF. The CDR3 DNA reads as TGTGCCAGCAGCACAGGGTTGGGTAACACCATATATTTT.

The chain joins TRBV27 to TRBJ2-1, with D perhaps TRBD1 (6 bases). Per the germline V gene, CDR1 is MNHEY and CDR2 is SMNVEV (reference sequence). There are 15 residues in the CDR3. V shed 5 bases and J shed 1 base, with 12 bases lying between them. In DNA, the CDR3 is TGTGCCAGCAGTGTAGGGGGACCTTCCTACAATGAGCAGTTCTTC. Its translation is CASSVGGPSYNEQFF.

J is TRBJ2-1 and V is TRBV10-3, with TRBD2 matching 7 bases. V gave up 4 bases and J gave up 7 bases; unmatched junction bases: 10. This CDR3 is 15 amino acids long. The V gene's germline CDR1 is ENHRY and CDR2 SYGVKD. DNA of the CDR3: TGTGCCATCAGTGCCGGGGCGGGAGCGGATAATGAGCAGTTCTTC. Translating gives CAISAGAGADNEQFF.